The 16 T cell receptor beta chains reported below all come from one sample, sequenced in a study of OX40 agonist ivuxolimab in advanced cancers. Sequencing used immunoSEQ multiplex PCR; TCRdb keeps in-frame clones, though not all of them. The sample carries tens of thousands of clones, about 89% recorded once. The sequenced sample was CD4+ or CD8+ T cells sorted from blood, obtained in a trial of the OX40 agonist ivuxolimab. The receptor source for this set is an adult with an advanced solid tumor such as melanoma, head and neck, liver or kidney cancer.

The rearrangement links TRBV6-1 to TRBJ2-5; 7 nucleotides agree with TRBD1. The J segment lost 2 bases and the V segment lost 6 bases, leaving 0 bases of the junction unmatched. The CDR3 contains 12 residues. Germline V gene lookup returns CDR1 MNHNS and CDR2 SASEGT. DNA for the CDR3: TGTGCCAGCAGGGGACAGCAAGAGACCCAGTACTTC. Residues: CASRGQQETQYF.

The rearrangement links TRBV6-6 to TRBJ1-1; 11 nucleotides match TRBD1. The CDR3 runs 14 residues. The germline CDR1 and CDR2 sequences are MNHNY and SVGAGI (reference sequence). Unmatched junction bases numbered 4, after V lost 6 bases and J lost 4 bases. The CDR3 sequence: CASSGQGATTEAFF. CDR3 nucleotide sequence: TGTGCCAGCAGCGGACAGGGGGCTACCACTGAAGCTTTCTTT.

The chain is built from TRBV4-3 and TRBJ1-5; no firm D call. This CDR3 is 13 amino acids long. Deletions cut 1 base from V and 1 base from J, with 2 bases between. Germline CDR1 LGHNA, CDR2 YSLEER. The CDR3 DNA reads TGCGCCAGCAGCCAAGGCAGCAATCAGCCCCAGCATTTT. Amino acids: CASSQGSNQPQHF.

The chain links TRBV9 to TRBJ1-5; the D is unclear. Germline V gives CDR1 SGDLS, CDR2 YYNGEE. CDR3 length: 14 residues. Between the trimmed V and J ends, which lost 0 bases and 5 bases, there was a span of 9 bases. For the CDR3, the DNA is TGTGCCAGCAGCGTAGGAGACCTGGATCAGCCCCAGCATTTT. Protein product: CASSVGDLDQPQHF.

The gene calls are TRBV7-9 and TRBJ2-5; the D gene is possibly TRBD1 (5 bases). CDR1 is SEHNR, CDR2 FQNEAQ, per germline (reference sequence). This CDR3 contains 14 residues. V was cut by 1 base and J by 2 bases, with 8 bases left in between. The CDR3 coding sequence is TGTGCCAGCAGCTTAGTGCAGGGACAAGAGACCCAGTACTTC. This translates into CASSLVQGQETQYF.

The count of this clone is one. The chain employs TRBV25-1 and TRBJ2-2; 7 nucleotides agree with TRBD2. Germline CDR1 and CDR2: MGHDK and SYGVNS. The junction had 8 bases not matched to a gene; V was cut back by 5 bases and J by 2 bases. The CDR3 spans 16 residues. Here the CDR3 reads CASSSPRDYNTGELFF. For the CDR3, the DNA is TGTGCCAGCAGTTCACCCCGGGACTACAACACCGGGGAGCTGTTTTTT.

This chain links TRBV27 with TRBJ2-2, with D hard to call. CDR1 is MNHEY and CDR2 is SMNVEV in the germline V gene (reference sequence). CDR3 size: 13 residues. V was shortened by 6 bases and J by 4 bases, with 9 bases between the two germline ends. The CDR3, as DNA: TGTGCCAGCAGCACAAGCCTCACCGGGGAGCTGTTTTTT. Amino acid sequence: CASSTSLTGELFF.

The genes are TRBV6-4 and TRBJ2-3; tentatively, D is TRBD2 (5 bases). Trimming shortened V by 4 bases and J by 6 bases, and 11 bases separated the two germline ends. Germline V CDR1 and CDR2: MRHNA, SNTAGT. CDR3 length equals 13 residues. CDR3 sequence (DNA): TGTGCCAGCAGTGCTAGCCCCACGGATACGCAGTATTTT. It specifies CASSASPTDTQYF.

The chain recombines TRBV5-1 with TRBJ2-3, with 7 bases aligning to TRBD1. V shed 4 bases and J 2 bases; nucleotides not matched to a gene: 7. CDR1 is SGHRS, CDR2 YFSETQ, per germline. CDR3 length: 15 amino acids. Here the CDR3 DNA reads TGCGCCAGCAGCACAGGGGCGTTTGACACAGATACGCAGTATTTT. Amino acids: CASSTGAFDTDTQYF.

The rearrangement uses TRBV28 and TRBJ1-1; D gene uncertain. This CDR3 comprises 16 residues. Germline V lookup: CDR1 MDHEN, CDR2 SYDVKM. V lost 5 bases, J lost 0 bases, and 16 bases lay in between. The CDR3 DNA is TGTGCCAGCAGTCCCGAAGGAAGTTTAATGAACACTGAAGCTTTCTTT. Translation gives CASSPEGSLMNTEAFF.

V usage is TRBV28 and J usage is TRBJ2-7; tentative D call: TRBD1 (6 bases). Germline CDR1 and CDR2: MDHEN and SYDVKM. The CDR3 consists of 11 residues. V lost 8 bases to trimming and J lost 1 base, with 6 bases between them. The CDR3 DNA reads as TGTGCCAGCGGGACATCCTACGAGCAGTACTTC. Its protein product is CASGTSYEQYF.

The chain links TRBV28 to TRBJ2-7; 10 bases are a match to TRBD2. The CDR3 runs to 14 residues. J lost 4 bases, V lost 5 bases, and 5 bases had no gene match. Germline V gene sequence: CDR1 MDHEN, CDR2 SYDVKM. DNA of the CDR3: TGTGCCAGCAGTGCCCGACTAGCGGGTTACGAGCAGTACTTC. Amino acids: CASSARLAGYEQYF.

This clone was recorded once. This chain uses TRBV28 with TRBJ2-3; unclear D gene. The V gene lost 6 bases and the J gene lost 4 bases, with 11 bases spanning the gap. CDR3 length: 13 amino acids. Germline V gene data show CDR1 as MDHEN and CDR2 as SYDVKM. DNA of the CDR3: TGTGCCAGCAGCCAAAACTTCGCAGATACGCAGTATTTT. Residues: CASSQNFADTQYF.

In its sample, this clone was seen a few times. The CDR3 spells CASSEGSGGYTF. As DNA, the CDR3 is TGTGCCAGCAGTGAAGGGTCAGGGGGCTACACCTTC. V is TRBV6-1 and J is TRBJ1-2; D is perhaps TRBD1 (5 bases). Per germline, CDR1 MNHNS and CDR2 SASEGT. The ends were cut back, 1 base at V and 8 bases at J, with 8 bases in the middle. The CDR3 length is 12 residues.

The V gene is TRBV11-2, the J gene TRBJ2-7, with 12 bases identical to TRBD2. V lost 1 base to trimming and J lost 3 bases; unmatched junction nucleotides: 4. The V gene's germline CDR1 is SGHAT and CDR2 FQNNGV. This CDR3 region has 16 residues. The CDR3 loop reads CASSLGRTSGDYEQYF. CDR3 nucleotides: TGTGCCAGCAGCTTAGGTAGGACTAGCGGGGACTACGAGCAGTACTTC.

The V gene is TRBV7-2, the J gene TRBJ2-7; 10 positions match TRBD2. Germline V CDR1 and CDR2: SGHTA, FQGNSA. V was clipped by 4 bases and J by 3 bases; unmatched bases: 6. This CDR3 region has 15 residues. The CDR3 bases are TGTGCCAGCAGCTCCTACCGGACTAGCGGCTACGAGCAGTACTTC. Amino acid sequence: CASSSYRTSGYEQYF.